This TCR beta chain was captured in a study of T cell responses to AZD1222 COVID-19 vaccine. In the case of this clone: Its antigen is as yet unknown.

Germline V gene lookup returns CDR1 MNHEY and CDR2 SVGAGI. The V gene lost 6 bases and the J gene lost 1 base, with 12 bases spanning the gap. The CDR3 has 15 residues. Study findings and constraints: Repertoires were collected only later (after the peak T cell response had occurred). Elevations in Spike-specific TCR breadth and depth followed administration of two AZD1222 doses.

Sequencing used immunoSEQ multiplex PCR; TCRdb keeps in-frame clones, though not all of them. The sample shows under 200,000 clones, approximately 90% of them seen only once. The source was peripheral blood, collected on day 0 of AZD1222 vaccination. The chain links TRBV6-5 to TRBJ2-2; D ambiguous. The receptor was derived from an adult in good health. CDR3 nucleotides: TGTGCCAGCAGGCCTTCGAACGGGAACACCGGGGAGCTGTTTTTT. Translated: CASRPSNGNTGELFF.